These 8 T cell receptor beta chains were all obtained from the same sample, sequenced in a study of CD4 and CD8 cells across lung adenocarcinoma regions. TCRdb recomputed calls from the PCR reads with MiXCR, one row per CDR3 protein. The sample has around 12,000 distinct CDR3 sequences, roughly 56% seen once. Sequences were obtained from CD8+ T cells from the margin of a lung tumor. The receptors stem from a female donor with lung adenocarcinoma. The CD4 and CD8 labels of this study may be unreliable.

In the case of this clonotype: A much larger clone differs by one base, so this may be a read error. The V call is TRBV15, the J call TRBJ2-1; tentative D call: TRBD1 (5 bases). The J call could be wrong; TRBJ2-7 is a better fit for the DNA end. CDR1 and CDR2 (germline): LNHNV, YYDKDF (reference sequence). The CDR3 contains 12 residues. The CDR3 bases are TGTGCCACCAGCACCAGGGTTAATGAGCAGTACTTC. As protein: CATSTRVNEQYF.

In its sample, this clonotype is medium-sized. V usage is TRBV6-1 and J usage is TRBJ2-5, with D unresolved. Trimming pared 7 bases from V and 5 bases from J, leaving 14 bases between. The CDR3 runs 13 residues. Germline V gene sequence: CDR1 MNHNS, CDR2 SASEGT. The CDR3 nucleotides read TGTGCCAGCACCCCCCTGAGAGGTGAGACCCAGTACTTC. Translated: CASTPLRGETQYF.

This clonotype is large by share. The rearrangement uses TRBV27 and TRBJ2-5, with a possible D match to TRBD2 (7 bases). Trimming left V 5 bases short and J 2 bases short, with 27 bases between. Looked up from germline, CDR1 is MNHEY and CDR2 is SMNVEV (reference sequence). The CDR3 has 19 residues. Written as DNA, the CDR3 is TGTGCCAGCAGTCTCTTTGCGCGGGGGATCCTGGGGGCACAAGAGACCCAGTACTTC. Its translation is CASSLFARGILGAQETQYF.

Remarks on this clonotype: Mismatch with germline at one junction end may stem from a read error. The chain has TRBV7-6 and TRBJ2-5, with TRBD2 matching over 9 bases. Germline V gene lookup returns CDR1 SGHVS and CDR2 FNYEAQ. The CDR3 is 16 amino acids. CDR3 residues: CASGGGGGASKETQYF. The CDR3 DNA follows: TGTGCCAGCGGGGGGGGCGGGGGGGCCAGCAAAGAGACGCAGTACTTC.

The V call is TRBV6-1, the J call TRBJ2-3; 7 bases agree with TRBD2. The junction had 10 bases not matched to a gene; V was cut back by 5 bases and J by 5 bases. The germline CDR1 and CDR2 sequences are MNHNS and SASEGT. The CDR3 is 15 residues long. CDR3 bases: TGTGCCAGCAGTCCGGGCGGGGGAGCCAAAGATACGCAGTATTTT. It translates to CASSPGGGAKDTQYF.

CDR3 loop: CASSYTTGYEQFF. The CDR3 DNA reads TGTGCCAGCAGTTACACGACAGGGTATGAGCAGTTCTTC. V usage is TRBV6-5 and J usage is TRBJ2-1, with 7 bases aligning to TRBD1. CDR1 MNHEY and CDR2 SVGAGI come from the germline V gene. The CDR3 loop spans 13 amino acids. Trimming cost V 2 bases and J 8 bases; bases outside gene matches: 3.

The chain uses TRBV10-1 and TRBJ2-5, with TRBD2 matching over 7 bases. Per the germline V gene, CDR1 is WNHNN and CDR2 is SYGVQD (reference sequence). The CDR3 extends over 15 amino acids. V lost 0 bases, J lost 6 bases, and 7 bases stayed unmatched. The CDR3 coding sequence is TGCGCCAGCAGTGAGTCGGCGGGGGAATGGCAGACCCAGTACTTC. Translation: CASSESAGEWQTQYF.

Regarding this clonotype: A single base separates this from a much larger clone, so it may be a read error. The chain couples TRBV11-2 to TRBJ2-1; D may be TRBD1 (5 bases). CDR1 is SGHAT, CDR2 FQNNGV, per germline. With 1 base removed from V and 13 bases from J, the gap between germline ends came to 20 bases. There are 15 residues in the CDR3. The CDR3 DNA is TGTGCCAGCAGCTTAGGGACACCAGAAAAAGAGACCCAGTTCTTC. This gives the protein CASSLGTPEKETQFF.